These 19 T cell receptor beta chains were sequenced from one sample in a study of regulatory T cells in long-lasting Graves disease (dated by TCRdb to about 2021). Receptor amplification or capture employed multiplex PCR. Sequencing was carried out with an Illumina HiSeq 4000. To build TCR beta libraries, CDR3 regions were amplified by Arm-PCR using iRepertoire HTBI primers. Using fastp trimming at Q25 and MiXCR clonotype assembly, TCRdb reanalyzed the public sequencing data and kept in-frame beta chains. Each record represents a unique CDR3 protein, reported with the most common genes and DNA among its rows. This sample holds about 460,000 distinct CDR3 sequences; approximately 22% were observed only once. Roughly 14% of the sample lies in the top ten. Taken with the paper, the label for time point translates to: persistent/refractory GD, antithyroid drugs over 5 years with positive TRAb. For both TCR sequencing and RNA sequencing, RNA was extracted from PBMCs in TRIzol.

Sequencing used peripheral blood mononuclear cells (PBMCs), obtained when the disease was refractory, from a patient treated with antithyroid drugs. The receptors stem from a female donor with Graves disease.

V is TRBV4-3 and J is TRBJ1-2, with 12 bases matching TRBD1. The V segment lost 0 bases and the J segment 8 bases; nucleotides outside the gene matches: 13. In germline, CDR1 is LGHNA, CDR2 YSLEER. The CDR3 extends over 18 amino acids. The CDR3 DNA sequence: TGCGCCAGCAGCCAAGACTTGGGACAGGGGGCGAAGGACGGCGGCTACACCTTC. As protein: CASSQDLGQGAKDGGYTF.

V is TRBV5-1 and J is TRBJ1-2; D call uncertain. Germline lookup yields CDR1 SGHRS and CDR2 YFSETQ. Trimming cost V 0 bases and J 5 bases, with 14 bases left between them. This CDR3 is built from 15 residues. The CDR3 DNA reads as TGCGCCAGCAGCTTGGATAGGTGGTGGACTTATGGCTACACCTTC. This translates into CASSLDRWWTYGYTF.

This clonotype was counted between two and nine times. The rearrangement joins TRBV20-1 to TRBJ1-1; D is possibly TRBD1 (6 bases). Germline values: CDR1 DFQATT, CDR2 SNEGSKA (reference sequence). V lost 1 base, J lost 6 bases, and 12 bases lay in between. The CDR3 runs 13 residues. The CDR3: CSARVAGASEAFF. CDR3 nucleotides: TGCAGTGCTAGAGTGGCGGGGGCATCTGAAGCTTTCTTT.

This clonotype was observed at least ten times. The V call is TRBV29-1, the J call TRBJ1-1; D gene uncertain. The V and J ends lost 1 base and 5 bases respectively, with 11 bases between them. Germline V CDR1 and CDR2: SQVTM, ANQGSEA. This CDR3 spans 13 amino acids. The CDR3 bases are TGCAGCGTTGAAGGAATCGCGAGGACTGAAGCTTTCTTT. This translates into CSVEGIARTEAFF. Full variable domain (rest looked up from reference TRBV29-1 and TRBJ1-1): SAVISQKPSRDICQRGTSLTIQCQVDSQVTMMFWYRQQPGQSLTLIATANQGSEATYESGFVIDKFPISRPNLTFSTLTVSNMSPEDSSIYLCSVEGIARTEAFFGQGTRLTVV.

This clonotype turned up a few times. V is TRBV30 and J is TRBJ1-1, with a possible D match to TRBD1 (5 bases). The CDR3 extends over 14 amino acids. CDR1 and CDR2 (germline): GTSNPN, SVGIG (reference sequence). Trimming left V 0 bases short and J 10 bases short, with 18 bases between. The DNA for the CDR3 is TGTGCCTGGAGTGTAAACCTTTATACGAGGGGAGCTTTCTTT. Translation gives CAWSVNLYTRGAFF.

The chain uses TRBV27 and TRBJ2-7, with 8 bases that match TRBD2. Germline assignment: CDR1 MNHEY and CDR2 SMNVEV (reference sequence). J was trimmed by 4 bases and V by 7 bases; bases with no gene match: 12. The CDR3 spans 15 residues. The CDR3 loop is CASTTSKRESYEQYF. In DNA, the CDR3 is TGTGCCAGCACCACGTCTAAGCGGGAGTCTTACGAGCAGTACTTC.

The rearrangement uses TRBV19 and TRBJ2-2; 16 nucleotides agree with TRBD2. Germline assignment: CDR1 LNHDA and CDR2 SQIVND (reference sequence). With V trimmed by 6 bases and J by 2 bases, 6 bases remained unmatched. CDR3 size: 18 residues. CDR3 in DNA: TGTGCCAGTAGGGGGACTAGCGGGGGGGCTGGCAACACCGGGGAGCTGTTTTTT. It encodes CASRGTSGGAGNTGELFF. The variable domain in full, with the rest retrieved from reference TRBV19 and TRBJ2-2, is DGGITQSPKYLFRKEGQNVTLSCEQNLNHDAMYWYRQDPGQGLRLIYYSQIVNDFQKGDIAEGYSVSREKKESFPLTVTSAQKNPTAFYLCASRGTSGGAGNTGELFFGEGSRLTVL.

This clonotype was seen at least ten times. The genes are TRBV12-3 or TRBV12-4 and TRBJ2-7; either TRBD1 or TRBD2 may supply D (5 bases each). This CDR3 is 14 amino acids long. The germline V and J ends were trimmed by 3 bases and 6 bases, with 15 bases remaining between them. The CDR3 DNA reads TGTGCCAGCAGTTTTAGTACAGCTGGGGGCGAGCAGTACTTC. It translates to CASSFSTAGGEQYF.

The J gene is TRBJ2-7, the V gene TRBV24-1, with TRBD1 matching 7 bases. Germline CDR1 is KGHDR and CDR2 is SFDVKD. V was pared by 0 bases and J by 6 bases, with 4 bases of the junction left unmatched. This CDR3 is built from 14 residues. The DNA for the CDR3 is TGTGCCACCAGTGATTTGGAGGGGGCGCGCGAGCAGTACTTC. Its protein product is CATSDLEGAREQYF.

This clonotype occurred many times. This chain uses TRBV28 with TRBJ1-5; D is possibly TRBD1 (6 bases). Germline assignment: CDR1 MDHEN and CDR2 SYDVKM. V gave up 10 bases and J gave up 4 bases, with 29 bases separating them. There are 18 residues in the CDR3. CDR3 loop: CATSLTSGTPNWNQPQHF. As DNA, the CDR3 is TGTGCCACATCTTTAACCTCGGGGACACCTAATTGGAATCAGCCCCAGCATTTT.

CDR3 sequence reads: CASSLYWQGTYEQYF. The CDR3, as DNA: TGTGCCAGCAGTTTATATTGGCAGGGGACCTACGAGCAGTACTTC. This chain uses TRBV27 with TRBJ2-7; D is possibly TRBD1 (6 bases). The CDR3 sequence is 15 residues long. Germline-derived CDR1 and CDR2 are MNHEY and SMNVEV (reference sequence). Trimming removed 1 base at V and 2 bases at J, with 12 bases between.

Notes on this clonotype: It is likely a read error: a sequence one base away is far more abundant. The chain has TRBV11-2 and TRBJ1-1, with TRBD1 as a possible D gene (6 bases). There are 14 residues in the CDR3. Germline V gives CDR1 SGHAT, CDR2 FQNNGV. The CDR3 DNA reads TGTGTCAGCAGCTTACAGGGCGGGGGCACTGAAGCTTTCTTT. Translating it yields CVSSLQGGGTEAFF.

This clonotype was observed a few times. This sequence joins TRBV27 and TRBJ1-2; 9 bases match TRBD1. V was clipped by 6 bases and J by 8 bases; unmatched bases: 10. This CDR3 is built from 14 residues. Germline CDR1 is MNHEY and CDR2 is SMNVEV (reference sequence). In DNA form, the CDR3 reads TGTGCCAGCAGGACGACGGACAGGGGCAAAGGCTACACCTTC. It encodes CASRTTDRGKGYTF.

As concerns this clonotype: A single base separates this from a much larger clone, so it may be a read error. The chain carries TRBV7-2 and TRBJ2-7; no firm D call. The CDR3 has 14 residues. V was shortened by 5 bases and J by 0 bases, with 11 bases between the two germline ends. Germline V gives CDR1 SGHTA, CDR2 FQGNSA. The DNA of the CDR3 is TGTGCCAGCAGCCTCCCGGACCACTCCTACGAGCAGTACTTC. Its protein is CASSLPDHSYEQYF.

This clonotype was found many times. The chain couples TRBV28 to TRBJ1-2; no definite D call. Germline CDR1 MDHEN, CDR2 SYDVKM. The V end was cut by 8 bases, the J end by 6 bases, with 10 bases between. The CDR3 runs 11 residues. CDR3 in amino acids: CASGSRDGYTF. The DNA for the CDR3 is TGTGCCAGCGGATCTCGGGATGGCTACACCTTC.

Only a few counts were recorded for this clonotype. The chain joins TRBV2 to TRBJ2-7; TRBD2 is a possible D gene (5 bases). Germline V gives CDR1 SNHLY, CDR2 FYNNEI. V lost 4 bases to trimming and J lost 6 bases, with 10 bases between them. The CDR3 contains 12 residues. In DNA form, the CDR3 reads TGTGCCAGCAGTGGATCGGGGTTCGAGCAGTACTTC. It encodes CASSGSGFEQYF. Looking up the rest from reference TRBV2 and TRBJ2-7 gives the full variable domain: EPEVTQTPSHQVTQMGQEVILRCVPISNHLYFYWYRQILGQKVEFLVSFYNNEISEKSEIFDDQFSVERPDGSNFTLKIRSTKLEDSAMYFCASSGSGFEQYFGPGTRLTVT.

This clonotype has ten or more counts. The chain is built from TRBV24-1 and TRBJ2-5; the D gene is possibly TRBD1 (5 bases). V shed 4 bases and J shed 2 bases, with 10 bases lying between them. This CDR3 contains 14 residues. Germline V gene sequence: CDR1 KGHDR, CDR2 SFDVKD. The CDR3 reads CATSELGVQETQYF. In DNA form, the CDR3 reads TGTGCCACCAGTGAGCTAGGGGTTCAAGAGACCCAGTACTTC.

This clonotype was counted between two and nine times. This chain links TRBV6-1 with TRBJ2-5; D remains unclear. The V and J ends lost 6 bases and 1 base respectively, with 21 bases between them. Germline V gene data show CDR1 as MNHNS and CDR2 as SASEGT. CDR3 length equals 17 residues. CDR3 in amino acids: CASSQPRLRRFQETQYF. In nucleotides, the CDR3 is TGTGCCAGCAGCCAGCCCCGTCTCCGGCGTTTCCAAGAGACCCAGTACTTC.

In this sample, this clonotype turned up many times. The J gene is TRBJ1-5, the V gene TRBV28; D is unclear. Germline V CDR1 and CDR2: MDHEN, SYDVKM. The CDR3 has 14 residues. Trimming cost V 5 bases and J 4 bases, with 12 bases left between them. The CDR3 region is CASSHPTENQPQHF. DNA for the CDR3: TGTGCCAGCAGTCATCCGACTGAGAATCAGCCCCAGCATTTT.